Listed below are T cell receptor beta chains from one sample, sequenced in a study of cytomegalovirus exposure and HLA in healthy donors. Libraries were prepared by immunoSEQ multiplex PCR; TCRdb keeps only in-frame clonotypes and omits some of them. The sample consists of approximately 160,000 clones, nearly 80% of them appearing once. Sequences were obtained from PBMCs. These receptor sequences come from a male donor in good health and CMV-seronegative. The CDR3 runs from the conserved cysteine through the conserved F or W. A D gene is named only where the DNA matches it firmly. Some rows mark clone size as missing; the rest say once, few, many or name a class of expanded clone.

J gene	V gene	D gene	clone size	CDR3 protein	CDR3 DNA
TRBJ2-6	TRBV6-6	-	once	CASSPTVSGANVLTF	TGTGCCAGCAGCCCCACAGTATCTGGGGCCAACGTCCTGACTTTC
TRBJ1-3	TRBV9	TRBD1	-	CASSTPRDRAIESGNTIYF	TGTGCCAGCAGCACGCCCCGGGACAGGGCGATAGAATCTGGAAACACCATATATTTT
TRBJ1-1	TRBV29-1	-	-	CSVTGNTEAFF	TGCAGCGTCACCGGGAACACTGAAGCTTTCTTT
TRBJ2-7	TRBV2	TRBD1	-	CASCQGTVREQYF	TGTGCCAGCTGCCAAGGGACAGTGCGCGAGCAGTACTTC
TRBJ2-1	TRBV9	TRBD2	few	CASSPPGTSGYNEQFF	TGTGCCAGCAGCCCCCCTGGGACTAGCGGCTACAATGAGCAGTTCTTC
TRBJ2-1	TRBV6-5	TRBD2	-	CASSPSGRGNNEQFF	TGTGCCAGCAGTCCTAGCGGGAGGGGTAACAATGAGCAGTTCTTC
TRBJ1-1	TRBV12-5	-	once	CASGRDTEAFF	TGTGCTAGTGGCCGTGACACTGAAGCTTTCTTT
TRBJ2-1	TRBV4-3	TRBD2	-	CASSQERRGYNEQFF	TGCGCCAGCAGCCAAGAAAGGCGGGGGTACAATGAGCAGTTCTTC
TRBJ2-7	TRBV29-1	-	-	CSVRTGYEQYF	TGCAGCGTTCGTACGGGGTACGAGCAGTACTTC
TRBJ1-3	TRBV5-5	-	-	CASSLERSGNTIYF	TGTGCCAGCAGCTTGGAACGGAGTGGAAACACCATATATTTT
TRBJ2-5	TRBV2	TRBD2	-	CASRQREMGETQYF	TGTGCCAGCAGGCAGCGGGAGATGGGAGAGACCCAGTACTTC
TRBJ2-3	TRBV5-4	TRBD2	-	CASSLGLAGGPADTQYF	TGTGCCAGCAGCTTGGGACTAGCGGGAGGGCCCGCAGATACGCAGTATTTT
TRBJ2-5	TRBV5-1	-	-	CASSHLQETQYF	TGCGCCAGCAGCCATTTGCAAGAGACCCAGTACTTC
TRBJ2-7	TRBV7-9	-	once	CASSLAPQGIPYEQYF	TGTGCCAGCAGCTTAGCGCCACAGGGAATTCCCTACGAGCAGTACTTC
TRBJ2-7	TRBV6-5	TRBD1	once	CASSHRTGGTYEQYF	TGTGCCAGCAGCCACCGGACAGGGGGAACCTACGAGCAGTACTTC
TRBJ2-1	TRBV4-1	-	few	CASSQALFYEQFF	TGCGCCAGCAGCCAAGCGTTGTTCTATGAGCAGTTCTTC
TRBJ2-7	TRBV29-1	-	-	CSVGQGGSYEQYF	TGCAGCGTGGGGCAGGGAGGCTCCTACGAGCAGTACTTC
TRBJ2-2	TRBV7-7	-	-	CASSANSPGELFF	TGTGCCAGCAGCGCCAACAGTCCCGGGGAGCTGTTTTTT
TRBJ1-2	TRBV29-1	-	-	CSVESLTVAGYGYTF	TGCAGCGTTGAAAGTCTGACAGTGGCGGGGTATGGCTACACCTTC
TRBJ1-5	TRBV28	-	-	CASRVTGPSNQPQHF	TGTGCCAGCAGGGTGACAGGCCCTTCCAATCAGCCCCAGCATTTT
TRBJ1-1	TRBV4-2	-	-	CASSQEGEEAFF	TGTGCCAGCAGCCAAGAGGGAGAAGAAGCTTTCTTT
TRBJ1-3	TRBV30	-	-	CAWSVLQGRNTIYF	TGTGCCTGGAGTGTTTTACAGGGCCGAAACACCATATATTTT
TRBJ1-5	TRBV7-9	TRBD1	-	CASSQTDRGHQPQHF	TGTGCCAGCAGCCAAACGGACAGGGGTCATCAGCCCCAGCATTTT
TRBJ1-1	TRBV7-3	-	-	CASSRRAGGMTEAFF	TGTGCCAGCAGCCGCCGAGCGGGGGGAATGACTGAAGCTTTCTTT
TRBJ2-7	TRBV5-1	TRBD1	-	CASSQGTGGGEQYF	TGCGCCAGCAGCCAAGGGACAGGGGGCGGCGAGCAGTACTTC
TRBJ2-3	TRBV7-3	TRBD2	-	CASSLGGSLDTQYF	TGTGCCAGCAGCTTGGGCGGGAGCCTTGATACGCAGTATTTT
TRBJ2-3	TRBV6-1	-	-	CASSGTSPDTQYF	TGTGCCAGCAGTGGCACTTCTCCGGATACGCAGTATTTT
TRBJ2-7	TRBV5-1	-	-	CASSSLQGDEQYF	TGCGCCAGCAGCTCGCTTCAGGGTGACGAGCAGTACTTC
TRBJ1-2	TRBV7-2	-	-	CASSLYRERGDGYTF	TGTGCCAGCAGCTTGTACAGGGAGAGAGGAGATGGCTACACCTTC
TRBJ2-7	TRBV6-1	TRBD1	-	CASSERGRGQKEQYF	TGTGCCAGCAGTGAAAGGGGCAGGGGGCAAAAGGAGCAGTACTTC
TRBJ2-7	TRBV10-1	-	-	CASKILGRPYEQYF	TGCGCCAGCAAGATCCTGGGCAGACCCTACGAGCAGTACTTC
TRBJ1-2	TRBV30	-	-	CAWRGLGGYGYTF	TGTGCCTGGAGGGGGCTGGGTGGCTATGGCTACACCTTC
TRBJ2-3	TRBV7-3	-	-	CASSLISADTQYF	TGTGCCAGCAGCTTAATATCCGCAGATACGCAGTATTTT
TRBJ2-6	TRBV7-6	TRBD2	-	CASSRGGGANVLTF	TGTGCCAGCAGTCGGGGGGGTGGGGCCAACGTCCTGACTTTC
TRBJ1-1	TRBV11-1	-	-	CASSSGQNTEAFF	TGTGCCAGCAGCTCGGGACAGAACACTGAAGCTTTCTTT
TRBJ2-1	TRBV18	-	-	CASSPNRELGSYNEQFF	TGTGCCAGCTCACCAAACCGGGAGTTAGGCTCCTACAATGAGCAGTTCTTC
TRBJ2-3	TRBV5-1	TRBD2	-	CASSSFWVAGEADTQYF	TGCGCCAGCAGCTCCTTCTGGGTAGCGGGGGAGGCAGATACGCAGTATTTT
TRBJ2-2	TRBV6-5	TRBD2	-	CASSYLSGGAYGELFF	TGTGCCAGCAGTTACTTAAGCGGGGGGGCTTACGGGGAGCTGTTTTTT
TRBJ1-1	TRBV7-6	TRBD1	once	CASSNRDRGFMNTEAFF	TGTGCCAGCAGCAACCGGGACAGGGGTTTCATGAACACTGAAGCTTTCTTT
TRBJ1-6	TRBV5-4	TRBD1	-	CASSFGQGAVNSPLHF	TGTGCCAGCAGCTTCGGACAGGGGGCTGTAAATTCACCCCTCCACTTT
TRBJ2-4	TRBV2	TRBD2	-	CASSGGTRAKNIQYF	TGTGCCAGCAGTGGGGGGACTAGAGCCAAAAACATTCAGTACTTC
TRBJ2-3	TRBV15	-	once	CATSNRTPSTDTQYF	TGTGCCACCAGCAACAGGACGCCTAGCACAGATACGCAGTATTTT
TRBJ1-5	TRBV5-1	TRBD1	-	CARKQGGPQHF	TGCGCCAGGAAGCAGGGGGGGCCCCAGCATTTT
TRBJ2-5	TRBV18	TRBD1	-	CASSPATGASGQETQYF	TGTGCCAGCTCACCGGCGACAGGGGCAAGTGGACAAGAGACCCAGTACTTC
TRBJ2-7	TRBV5-6	TRBD1	-	CASSLVDRGSGEQYF	TGTGCCAGCAGCTTAGTGGACAGGGGGTCAGGAGAGCAGTACTTC
TRBJ2-2	TRBV7-2	-	-	CASSLAYGTLEELFF	TGTGCCAGCAGCTTAGCGTACGGAACCCTAGAGGAGCTGTTTTTT
TRBJ1-6	TRBV6-1	-	-	CASSEAPGVGNSPLHF	TGTGCCAGCAGTGAAGCCCCAGGGGTGGGAAATTCACCCCTCCACTTT
TRBJ2-7	TRBV7-8	-	-	CASSSGFEQYF	TGTGCCAGCAGCTCGGGTTTCGAGCAGTACTTC
TRBJ1-2	TRBV6-5	TRBD1	-	CASRRTGDGYGYTF	TGTGCCAGCAGGCGGACAGGGGACGGCTATGGCTACACCTTC
TRBJ1-2	TRBV5-1	-	-	CASSVDSSYGYTF	TGCGCCAGCAGCGTCGACAGCTCCTATGGCTACACCTTC
TRBJ1-1	TRBV13	-	few	CASSNRVGQNTEAFF	TGTGCCAGCAGCAATAGGGTGGGACAGAACACTGAAGCTTTCTTT
TRBJ1-4	TRBV6-6	TRBD1	once	CASSYSWTGEEKLFF	TGTGCCAGCAGTTACTCGTGGACAGGGGAGGAAAAACTGTTTTTT
TRBJ1-2	TRBV19	-	once	CASSTGLGYTF	TGTGCCAGTAGTACAGGGTTGGGCTACACCTTC
TRBJ2-7	TRBV18	-	-	CASSPELTYEQYF	TGTGCCAGCTCACCAGAACTAACCTACGAGCAGTACTTC